This T cell receptor (beta chain) was retrieved from a study of TET2 disruption in CD19-targeted CAR T cells. Some clones are missing from TCRdb's copy, which holds only in-frame ones; the method was immunoSEQ multiplex PCR. In total, the table holds 25,000 to 30,000 clones. The CDR3 covers 15 residues. Trimming took 4 bases from V and 4 from J; bases not matched to a gene: 8. The germline gives CDR1 LNHDA, CDR2 SQIVND (reference sequence). To note about this clone: Its antigen is unidentified. Read data end 3 residues before the CDR3 end; the end is taken from the germline J gene.

Treatment: autologous CTL019 cells: CD19 CAR with 4-1BB and CD3 zeta domains. The CD19 CAR included TCR zeta plus 4-1BB costimulatory signaling. CTL019 was manufactured from peripheral blood T cells obtained by leukapheresis. Sample: CD8- CAR+ T cells sorted from cultured blood T cells, taken for CD19 CAR T cell therapy. Sample subset: CD8-negative CAR-positive T cells from the infusion product. The V and J genes are TRBV19 and TRBJ2-5; 8 bases are a match to TRBD1. This sequence originates from a man between 65 and 79 years old with chronic lymphocytic leukemia. The CDR3 region is CASSRGDRTVETQYF. The covered CDR3 bases are TGTGCCAGTAGTAGGGGGGACAGGACCGTAGAGACC.